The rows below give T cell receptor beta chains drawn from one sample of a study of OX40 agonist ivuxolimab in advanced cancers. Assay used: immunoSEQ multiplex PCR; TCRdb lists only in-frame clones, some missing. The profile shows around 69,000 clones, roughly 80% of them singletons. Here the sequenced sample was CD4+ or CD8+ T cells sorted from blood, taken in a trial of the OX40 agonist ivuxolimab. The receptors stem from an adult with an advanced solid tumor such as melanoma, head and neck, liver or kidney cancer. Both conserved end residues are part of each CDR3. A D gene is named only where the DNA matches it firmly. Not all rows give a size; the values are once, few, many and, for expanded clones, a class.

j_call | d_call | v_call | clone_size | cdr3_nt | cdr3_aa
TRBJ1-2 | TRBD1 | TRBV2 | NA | TGTGCCAGAAACAGGGGCTACAACTATGGCTACACCTTC | CARNRGYNYGYTF
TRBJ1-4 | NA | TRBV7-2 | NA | TGTGCCAGCAGCCAGGCTGCAACTAATGAAAAACTGTTTTTT | CASSQAATNEKLFF
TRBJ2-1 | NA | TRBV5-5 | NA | TGTGCCAGCAGCTTGGCATGGGGGGCCTCCTACAATGAGCAGTTCTTC | CASSLAWGASYNEQFF
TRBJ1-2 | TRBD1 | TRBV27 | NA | TGTGCCAGCAGTTTAAGGGAGGGGGCGGTGTATGGCTACACCTTC | CASSLREGAVYGYTF
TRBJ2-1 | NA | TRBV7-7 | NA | TGTGCCAGCAGCGCGGACAGTGAGGGCACTGAGCAGTTCTTC | CASSADSEGTEQFF
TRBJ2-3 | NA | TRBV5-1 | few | TGCGCCAGCGTAAGGGGCGGGAGCACAGATACGCAGTATTTT | CASVRGGSTDTQYF
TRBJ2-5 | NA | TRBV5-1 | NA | TGCGCCAGCAGCTTCAGCGGCAACGACGAGACCCAGTACTTC | CASSFSGNDETQYF
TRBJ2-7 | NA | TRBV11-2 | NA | TGTGCCAGCGTCACCGGAGTGAGCGGGTACGGCTCCTACGAGCAGTACTTC | CASVTGVSGYGSYEQYF
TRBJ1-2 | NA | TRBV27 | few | TGTGCCAGCAGTTTAGGGGGGATTCCCTATGGCTACACCTTC | CASSLGGIPYGYTF
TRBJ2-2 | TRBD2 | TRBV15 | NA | TGTGCCACCAGCAGAGATCCGGGGTTCCGCGGGAGGGTCACCGGGGAGCTGTTTTTT | CATSRDPGFRGRVTGELFF
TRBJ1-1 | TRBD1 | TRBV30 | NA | TGTGCCTGGAGCCACAGGGGGAGGACTGAAGCTTTCTTT | CAWSHRGRTEAFF
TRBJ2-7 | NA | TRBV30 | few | TGTGCCTGGAGTGTTGGAAAGGGGTGGTCCTACGAGCAGTACTTC | CAWSVGKGWSYEQYF
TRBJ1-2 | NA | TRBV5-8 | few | TGTGCCAGCAGCAGAGACATGTGGGGCTATGGCTACACCTTC | CASSRDMWGYGYTF
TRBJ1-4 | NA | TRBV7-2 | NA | TGTGCCAGCAGCCCCTTTGGAGGCGCAACTAATGAAAAACTGTTTTTT | CASSPFGGATNEKLFF
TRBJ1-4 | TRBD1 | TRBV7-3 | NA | TGTGCCAGCAGCTCAACCAAGGGGGCTGGGGAAAAACTGTTTTTT | CASSSTKGAGEKLFF
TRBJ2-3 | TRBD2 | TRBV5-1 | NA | TGCGCCGGAAGGACTAGCGGCCCCACAGATACGCAGTATTTT | CAGRTSGPTDTQYF
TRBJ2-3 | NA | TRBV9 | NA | TGTGCCAGCAGCGTAGGAGGGAGCACAGATACGCAGTATTTT | CASSVGGSTDTQYF
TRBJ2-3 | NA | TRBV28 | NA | TGTGCCAGCAGTTTAGTGGGAGTTGGAGGGCGAGCGCAGTATTTT | CASSLVGVGGRAQYF
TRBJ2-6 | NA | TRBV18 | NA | TGTGCCAGCTCCCCGGGGATTACCGGGGCCAACGTCCTGACTTTC | CASSPGITGANVLTF
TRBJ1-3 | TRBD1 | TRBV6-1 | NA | TGTGCCAGCAGTGAATCGGGGGGGACAGGGGCTCGCGGAAACACCATATATTTT | CASSESGGTGARGNTIYF
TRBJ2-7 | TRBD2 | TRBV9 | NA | TGTGCCAGCAGCGTCGGGTTGTGGGGACTAGCAGGCGAGCAGTACTTC | CASSVGLWGLAGEQYF
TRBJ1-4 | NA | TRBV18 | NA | TGTGCCAGCTCACCCTGGGGCACTAATGAAAAACTGTTTTTT | CASSPWGTNEKLFF
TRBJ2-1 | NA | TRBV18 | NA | TGTGCCAGCTCACCAGCAGGACCCAGCTCCTACAATGAGCAGTTCTTC | CASSPAGPSSYNEQFF
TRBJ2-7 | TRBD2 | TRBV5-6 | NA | TGTGCCAGCAGCCCCCGGGGACTAGGGATCGGCGAGCAGTACTTC | CASSPRGLGIGEQYF
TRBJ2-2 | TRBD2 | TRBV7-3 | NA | TGTGCCAGCAGCCCGATAGCGGGGGCCAACACCGGGGAGCTGTTTTTT | CASSPIAGANTGELFF
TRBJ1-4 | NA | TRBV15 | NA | TGTGCCACCAGCAGAGATTTTGGGTGGGATGAAAAACTGTTTTTT | CATSRDFGWDEKLFF
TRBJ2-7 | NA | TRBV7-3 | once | TGTGCCAGCAGCTTTACAGGGTTGAACGAGCAGTACTTC | CASSFTGLNEQYF
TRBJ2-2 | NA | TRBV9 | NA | TGTGCCAGCAGCGCGCTCGCTTTGAACACCGGGGAGCTGTTTTTT | CASSALALNTGELFF
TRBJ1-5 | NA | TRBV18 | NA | TGTGCCAGCTCAACCCGGAGCAATCAGCCCCAACATTTT | CASSTRSNQPQHF
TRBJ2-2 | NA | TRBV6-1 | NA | TGTGCCAGCAGTGAAGAGGGCACCGGGGAGCTGTTTTTT | CASSEEGTGELFF
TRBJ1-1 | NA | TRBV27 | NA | TGTGCCAGCAGTTCTGTCTGGGACACTGAAGCTTTCTTT | CASSSVWDTEAFF
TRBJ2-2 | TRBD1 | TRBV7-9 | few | TGTGCCAGCAGCGCGGGGACAGGGGGCACCGGGGAGCTGTTTTTT | CASSAGTGGTGELFF
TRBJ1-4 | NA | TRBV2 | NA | TGTGCCAGCAGTGAGGGGGTAGCCTTCGAAAAACTGTTTTTT | CASSEGVAFEKLFF
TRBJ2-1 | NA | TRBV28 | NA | TGTGCCAGCATCCCAATACGGGAGAGGGATCGGGATGAGCAGTTCTTC | CASIPIRERDRDEQFF
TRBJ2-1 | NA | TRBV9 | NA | TGTGCCAGCAGCGTGGGAGGACGTATTAATGAGCAGTTCTTC | CASSVGGRINEQFF
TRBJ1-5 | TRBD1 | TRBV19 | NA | TGTGCCAGTAGATACCAAAAAAGGGGGCTGGGCAATCAGCCCCAGCATTTT | CASRYQKRGLGNQPQHF